Listed below are T cell receptor beta chains from one sample, sequenced in a study of blood T cell repertoires in COVID-19. Measured with immunoSEQ multiplex PCR; TCRdb has only the in-frame clones, and not every one. The sample consists of 150,000 or so clones, about 74% of them appearing once. Source material: peripheral blood. The receptors were gathered from a woman older than 75 with acute or convalescent COVID-19. Both conserved end residues are part of each CDR3. Fields, in order: V gene, D gene, clone size, J gene, CDR3 protein, CDR3 DNA. D genes are given only for firm matches. Expanded clones get a size class; other rows say once, few or many, or leave the size out.

v_call: TRBV28; d_call: NA; clone_size: once; j_call: TRBJ2-3; cdr3_aa: CASSFLAGTDTQYF; cdr3_nt: TGTGCCAGCAGTTTTTTAGCAGGCACAGATACGCAGTATTTT
v_call: TRBV28; d_call: NA; clone_size: NA; j_call: TRBJ1-1; cdr3_aa: CASSLGGAGTFEAFF; cdr3_nt: TGTGCCAGCAGTTTAGGAGGGGCGGGGACGTTTGAAGCTTTCTTT
v_call: TRBV9; d_call: NA; clone_size: NA; j_call: TRBJ1-6; cdr3_aa: CASSPGGSENSPLHF; cdr3_nt: TGTGCCAGCAGCCCCGGGGGGTCAGAAAATTCACCCCTCCACTTT
v_call: TRBV11-3; d_call: TRBD2; clone_size: few; j_call: TRBJ2-7; cdr3_aa: CASSLSSGAFYEQYF; cdr3_nt: TGTGCCAGCAGCTTGTCTAGCGGGGCATTCTACGAGCAGTACTTC
v_call: TRBV5-1; d_call: NA; clone_size: NA; j_call: TRBJ1-1; cdr3_aa: CASSLAGVGTEAFF; cdr3_nt: TGCGCCAGCAGCTTGGCAGGGGTCGGCACTGAAGCTTTCTTT
v_call: TRBV9; d_call: TRBD1; clone_size: NA; j_call: TRBJ1-3; cdr3_aa: CASSVAGTGVGNTIYF; cdr3_nt: TGTGCCAGCAGCGTAGCCGGTACAGGGGTCGGAAACACCATATATTTT
v_call: TRBV4-1; d_call: NA; clone_size: NA; j_call: TRBJ2-7; cdr3_aa: CASSQGLGDSYEQYF; cdr3_nt: TGCGCCAGCAGCCAAGGGCTAGGGGATTCCTACGAGCAGTACTTC
v_call: TRBV2; d_call: NA; clone_size: many; j_call: TRBJ1-1; cdr3_aa: CASSQGRVSEAFF; cdr3_nt: TGTGCCAGTTCGCAGGGGAGGGTGTCTGAAGCTTTCTTT
v_call: TRBV6-2/TRBV6-3; d_call: TRBD2; clone_size: NA; j_call: TRBJ2-7; cdr3_aa: CASSYPTSVYEQYF; cdr3_nt: TGTGCCAGCAGTTACCCCACTAGCGTTTACGAGCAGTACTTC
v_call: TRBV10-3; d_call: NA; clone_size: NA; j_call: TRBJ1-2; cdr3_aa: CAISEYTGANYGYTF; cdr3_nt: TGTGCCATCAGTGAGTACACCGGGGCTAACTATGGCTACACCTTC
v_call: TRBV5-8; d_call: NA; clone_size: once; j_call: TRBJ1-1; cdr3_aa: CASSLVPQYMNTEAFF; cdr3_nt: TGTGCCAGCAGCTTGGTGCCCCAGTACATGAACACTGAAGCTTTCTTT
v_call: TRBV11-3; d_call: TRBD1; clone_size: NA; j_call: TRBJ1-1; cdr3_aa: CASSFGQGAPGNTEAFF; cdr3_nt: TGTGCCAGCAGCTTCGGACAGGGGGCGCCGGGGAACACTGAAGCTTTCTTT
v_call: TRBV30; d_call: NA; clone_size: NA; j_call: TRBJ1-5; cdr3_aa: CAWKEIGQGGPQHF; cdr3_nt: TGTGCCTGGAAAGAGATAGGCCAAGGGGGGCCCCAGCATTTT
v_call: TRBV2; d_call: TRBD1; clone_size: NA; j_call: TRBJ2-3; cdr3_aa: CASRFHRDRTFSGSDTQYF; cdr3_nt: TGTGCCAGCAGGTTTCACCGGGACAGAACATTTTCAGGATCAGATACGCAGTATTTT
v_call: TRBV28; d_call: NA; clone_size: NA; j_call: TRBJ2-1; cdr3_aa: CASKWGGASYNEQFF; cdr3_nt: TGTGCCAGCAAATGGGGGGGGGCCTCCTACAATGAGCAGTTCTTC
v_call: TRBV9; d_call: NA; clone_size: NA; j_call: TRBJ2-1; cdr3_aa: CASSVVSGSYNEQFF; cdr3_nt: TGTGCCAGCAGCGTAGTTAGCGGCTCCTACAATGAGCAGTTCTTC
v_call: TRBV2; d_call: TRBD1; clone_size: NA; j_call: TRBJ2-5; cdr3_aa: CASNWDRAYETQYF; cdr3_nt: TGTGCCAGCAACTGGGACAGGGCTTACGAGACCCAGTACTTC
v_call: TRBV11-3; d_call: TRBD2; clone_size: once; j_call: TRBJ2-1; cdr3_aa: CASSISGSSYNEQFF; cdr3_nt: TGTGCCAGCTCAATTAGCGGGAGCTCCTACAATGAGCAGTTCTTC
v_call: TRBV7-6; d_call: TRBD1; clone_size: NA; j_call: TRBJ2-7; cdr3_aa: CASSLGPGTEYEQYF; cdr3_nt: TGTGCCAGCAGCTTAGGTCCCGGGACAGAATACGAGCAGTACTTC
v_call: TRBV5-1; d_call: NA; clone_size: NA; j_call: TRBJ1-1; cdr3_aa: CASSPGGAGGITEAFF; cdr3_nt: TGCGCCAGCAGCCCAGGAGGGGCAGGAGGAATCACTGAAGCTTTCTTT
v_call: TRBV5-4; d_call: NA; clone_size: NA; j_call: TRBJ1-1; cdr3_aa: CASSFSAGPNFPNTEAFF; cdr3_nt: TGTGCCAGCAGCTTTTCGGCAGGGCCGAACTTTCCGAACACTGAAGCTTTCTTT
v_call: TRBV7-2; d_call: NA; clone_size: NA; j_call: TRBJ1-6; cdr3_aa: CASSFGAARSPLHF; cdr3_nt: TGTGCCAGCAGCTTTGGGGCAGCCCGATCACCCCTCCACTTT
v_call: TRBV6-5; d_call: NA; clone_size: NA; j_call: TRBJ1-4; cdr3_aa: CASGVAGEKLFF; cdr3_nt: TGTGCCAGCGGGGTCGCGGGGGAAAAACTGTTTTTT
v_call: TRBV7-9; d_call: NA; clone_size: NA; j_call: TRBJ1-4; cdr3_aa: CASSPPTGNEKLFF; cdr3_nt: TGTGCCAGCAGCCCACCAACAGGGAATGAAAAACTGTTTTTT
v_call: TRBV18; d_call: NA; clone_size: NA; j_call: TRBJ1-2; cdr3_aa: CASSVRDYGYTF; cdr3_nt: TGTGCCAGCTCTGTCCGGGACTATGGCTACACCTTC
v_call: TRBV10-3; d_call: NA; clone_size: NA; j_call: TRBJ2-5; cdr3_aa: CAISRDNQETQYF; cdr3_nt: TGTGCCATCAGCCGGGACAATCAAGAGACCCAGTACTTC
v_call: TRBV16; d_call: TRBD1; clone_size: NA; j_call: TRBJ1-6; cdr3_aa: CASSQSGTANSPLHF; cdr3_nt: TGTGCCAGCAGCCAATCGGGGACAGCAAATTCACCCCTCCACTTT
v_call: TRBV5-1; d_call: TRBD2; clone_size: NA; j_call: TRBJ2-1; cdr3_aa: CASSLAPGTSYNEQFF; cdr3_nt: TGCGCCAGCAGCTTGGCCCCCGGGACTAGCTACAATGAGCAGTTCTTC
v_call: TRBV30; d_call: TRBD2; clone_size: NA; j_call: TRBJ2-3; cdr3_aa: CAWSRGGTGGTQYF; cdr3_nt: TGTGCCTGGAGTCGGGGCGGGACGGGGGGTACGCAGTATTTT
v_call: TRBV28; d_call: NA; clone_size: NA; j_call: TRBJ1-4; cdr3_aa: CASSLSAGRGEKLFF; cdr3_nt: TGTGCCAGCAGTTTGTCGGCCGGAAGGGGCGAAAAACTGTTTTTT
v_call: TRBV11-2; d_call: TRBD2; clone_size: NA; j_call: TRBJ2-3; cdr3_aa: CASSLFPWASGRANTQYF; cdr3_nt: TGTGCCAGCAGCTTATTCCCATGGGCTAGCGGGAGGGCCAATACGCAGTATTTT
v_call: TRBV3-1/TRBV3-2; d_call: TRBD2; clone_size: NA; j_call: TRBJ2-2; cdr3_aa: CASSPFLGLAGVLANTGELFF; cdr3_nt: TGTGCCAGCAGCCCTTTTCTGGGCCTAGCGGGAGTCTTAGCCAACACCGGGGAGCTGTTTTTT
v_call: TRBV9; d_call: NA; clone_size: NA; j_call: TRBJ1-4; cdr3_aa: CASSETMRATNEKLFF; cdr3_nt: TGTGCCAGCAGCGAGACCATGAGGGCAACTAATGAAAAACTGTTTTTT
v_call: TRBV28; d_call: NA; clone_size: NA; j_call: TRBJ1-5; cdr3_aa: CASSLGVRGGQPQHF; cdr3_nt: TGTGCCAGCAGTTTAGGCGTCAGGGGAGGGCAGCCCCAGCATTTT
v_call: TRBV7-8; d_call: NA; clone_size: few; j_call: TRBJ2-7; cdr3_aa: CASSLARQAYEQYF; cdr3_nt: TGTGCCAGCAGCTTAGCGAGACAGGCCTACGAGCAGTACTTC
v_call: TRBV27; d_call: TRBD2; clone_size: NA; j_call: TRBJ2-5; cdr3_aa: CASSSGLAGQETQYF; cdr3_nt: TGTGCCAGCAGTTCGGGACTAGCGGGGCAAGAGACCCAGTACTTC
v_call: TRBV7-3; d_call: TRBD2; clone_size: NA; j_call: TRBJ2-1; cdr3_aa: CASSLMGLAGVNEQFF; cdr3_nt: TGTGCCAGCAGCTTAATGGGACTAGCGGGAGTCAATGAGCAGTTCTTC
v_call: TRBV11-2; d_call: NA; clone_size: NA; j_call: TRBJ1-1; cdr3_aa: CASSSQFQTLSPNTEAFF; cdr3_nt: TGTGCCAGCAGCTCCCAGTTCCAGACTCTAAGTCCGAACACTGAAGCTTTCTTT
v_call: TRBV7-2; d_call: NA; clone_size: once; j_call: TRBJ2-6; cdr3_aa: CASSRLTGVAGANVLTF; cdr3_nt: TGTGCCAGCAGCAGACTGACAGGTGTCGCTGGGGCCAACGTCCTGACTTTC
v_call: TRBV6-5; d_call: NA; clone_size: NA; j_call: TRBJ1-2; cdr3_aa: CASSYGGPNYGYTF; cdr3_nt: TGTGCCAGCAGTTACGGCGGGCCCAACTATGGCTACACCTTC
v_call: TRBV2; d_call: NA; clone_size: once; j_call: TRBJ2-5; cdr3_aa: CASTYSQETQYF; cdr3_nt: TGTGCCAGCACCTATTCCCAAGAGACCCAGTACTTC
v_call: TRBV10-1; d_call: NA; clone_size: NA; j_call: TRBJ1-1; cdr3_aa: CASSGTNEAFF; cdr3_nt: TGCGCCAGCAGTGGGACAAATGAAGCTTTCTTT